This T cell receptor beta chain was captured by sequencing in a study of blood T cell repertoires in COVID-19. For the study at large: COVID-19 samples, acute and convalescent, were from the United States, Italy and Spain. Nucleic acid was either cDNA or gDNA, and it came from T cells, B-cell-depleted T cells, or PBMCs.

The CDR3 runs to 16 residues. The V gene's germline CDR1 is KGHSH and CDR2 LQKENI. The trim removed 3 bases at V and 3 bases at J, leaving 9 bases unmatched. The protocol was immunoSEQ multiplex PCR, while the TCRdb copy is restricted to in-frame clones and leaves out a portion. In the table there are around 260,000 clones, roughly 80% of which are singletons. This TCR derives from a woman aged 45-59 years who had recovered from COVID-19. Sequencing was carried out using peripheral blood. The rearrangement links TRBV18 to TRBJ2-7; 9 bases are shared with TRBD1. The CDR3 spells CASSPSHPGQGYEQYF. CDR3 coding DNA: TGTGCCAGCTCACCTTCCCATCCGGGACAGGGCTACGAGCAGTACTTC.